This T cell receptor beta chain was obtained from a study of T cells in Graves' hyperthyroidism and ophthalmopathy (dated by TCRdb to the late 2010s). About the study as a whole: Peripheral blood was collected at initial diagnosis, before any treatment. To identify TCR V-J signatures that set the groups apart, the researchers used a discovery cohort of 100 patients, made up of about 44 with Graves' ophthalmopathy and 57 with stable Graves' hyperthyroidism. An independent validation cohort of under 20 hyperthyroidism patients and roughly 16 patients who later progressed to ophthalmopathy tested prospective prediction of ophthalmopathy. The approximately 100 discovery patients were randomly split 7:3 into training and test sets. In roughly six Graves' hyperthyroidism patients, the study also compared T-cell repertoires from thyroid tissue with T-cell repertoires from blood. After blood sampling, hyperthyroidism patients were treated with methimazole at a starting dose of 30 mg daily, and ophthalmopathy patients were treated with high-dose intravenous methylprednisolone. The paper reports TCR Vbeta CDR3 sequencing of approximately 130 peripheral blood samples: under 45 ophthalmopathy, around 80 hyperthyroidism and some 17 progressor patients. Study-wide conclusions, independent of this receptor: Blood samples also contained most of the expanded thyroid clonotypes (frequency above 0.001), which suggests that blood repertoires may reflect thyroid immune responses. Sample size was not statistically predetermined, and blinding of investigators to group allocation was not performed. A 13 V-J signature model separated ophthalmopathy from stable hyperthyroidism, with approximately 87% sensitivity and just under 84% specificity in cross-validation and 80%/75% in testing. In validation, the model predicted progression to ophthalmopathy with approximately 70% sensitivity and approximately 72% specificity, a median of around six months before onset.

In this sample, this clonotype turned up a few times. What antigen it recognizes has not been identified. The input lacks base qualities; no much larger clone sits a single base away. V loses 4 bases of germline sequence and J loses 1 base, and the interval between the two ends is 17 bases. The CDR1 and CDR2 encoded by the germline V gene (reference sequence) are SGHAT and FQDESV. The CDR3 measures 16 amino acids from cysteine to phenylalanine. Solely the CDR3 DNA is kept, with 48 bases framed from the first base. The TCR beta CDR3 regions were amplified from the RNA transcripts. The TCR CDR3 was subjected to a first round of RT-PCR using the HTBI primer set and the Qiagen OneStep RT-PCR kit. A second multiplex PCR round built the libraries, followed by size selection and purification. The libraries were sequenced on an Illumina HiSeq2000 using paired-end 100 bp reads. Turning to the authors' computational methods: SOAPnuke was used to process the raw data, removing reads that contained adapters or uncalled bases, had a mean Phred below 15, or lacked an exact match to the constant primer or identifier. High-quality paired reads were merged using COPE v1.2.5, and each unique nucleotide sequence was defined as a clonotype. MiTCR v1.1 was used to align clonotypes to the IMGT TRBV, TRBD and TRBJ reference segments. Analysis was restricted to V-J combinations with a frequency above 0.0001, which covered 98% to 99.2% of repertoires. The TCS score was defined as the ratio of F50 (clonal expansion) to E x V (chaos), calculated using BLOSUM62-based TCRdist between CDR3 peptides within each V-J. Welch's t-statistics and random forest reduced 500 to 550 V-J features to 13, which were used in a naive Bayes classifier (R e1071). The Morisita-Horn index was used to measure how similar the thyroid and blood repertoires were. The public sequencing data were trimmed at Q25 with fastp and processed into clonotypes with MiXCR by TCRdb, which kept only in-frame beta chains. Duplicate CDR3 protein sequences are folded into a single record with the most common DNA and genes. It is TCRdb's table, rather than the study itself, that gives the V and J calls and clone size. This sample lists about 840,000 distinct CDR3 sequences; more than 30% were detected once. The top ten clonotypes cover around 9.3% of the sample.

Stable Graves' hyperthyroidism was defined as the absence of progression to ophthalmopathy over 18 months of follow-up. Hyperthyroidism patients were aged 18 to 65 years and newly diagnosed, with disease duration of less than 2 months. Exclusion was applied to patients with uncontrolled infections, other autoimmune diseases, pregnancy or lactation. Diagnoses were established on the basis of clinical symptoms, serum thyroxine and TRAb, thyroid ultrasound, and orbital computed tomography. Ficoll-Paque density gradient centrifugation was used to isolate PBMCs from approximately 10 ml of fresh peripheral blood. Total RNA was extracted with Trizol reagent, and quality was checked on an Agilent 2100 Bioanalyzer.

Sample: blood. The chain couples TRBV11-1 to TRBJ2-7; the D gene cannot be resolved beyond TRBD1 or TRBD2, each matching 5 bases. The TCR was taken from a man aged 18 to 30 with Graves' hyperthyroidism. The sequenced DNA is TGTGCCAGCAGCTGGGGGTTTGGGGGAGAATCCTACGAGCAGTACTTC. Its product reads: CASSWGFGGESYEQYF. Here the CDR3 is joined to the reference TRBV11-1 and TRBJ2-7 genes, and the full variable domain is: EAEVAQSPRYKITEKSQAVAFWCDPISGHATLYWYRQILGQGPELLVQFQDESVVDDSQLPKDRFSAERLKGVDSTLKIQPAELGDSAMYLCASSWGFGGESYEQYFGPGTRLTVT.